Each of the 12 T cell receptor beta chains below was sequenced from the same sample in a study of blood T cell repertoires in COVID-19. Method: immunoSEQ multiplex PCR; TCRdb's copy keeps in-frame clones and lacks some. The sample includes approximately 170,000 clones, 70% to 85% of them seen just once. Material: peripheral blood. All receptors come from a man older than 75 with COVID-19, enrolled during active disease.

Comments on this clone: The junction departs from germline at one end; a sequencing error may be responsible. The chain links TRBV9 to TRBJ1-2; TRBD1 matches at 9 bases. The CDR3 spans 15 residues. CDR1 is SGDLS, CDR2 YYNGEE, per germline. CDR3 sequence reads: CASSVLGQGNSGYTF. Here the CDR3 DNA reads TGTGCCAGCAGCGTTCTTGGACAGGGGAACTCTGGCTACACCTTC.

The chain uses TRBV5-1 and TRBJ1-4; 7 bases are shared with TRBD1. V gave up 0 bases and J gave up 3 bases; unmatched junction bases: 2. The CDR3 is 15 amino acids. Germline V gene data show CDR1 as SGHRS and CDR2 as YFSETQ. As DNA, the CDR3 is TGCGCCAGCAGCTTGGGACAGGGTTCTAATGAAAAACTGTTTTTT. Its protein is CASSLGQGSNEKLFF.

The J gene is TRBJ1-6, the V gene TRBV9; 7 nucleotides align to TRBD1. Germline loops: CDR1 SGDLS, CDR2 YYNGEE. Germline trimming cut 3 bases from V and 7 bases from J; bases unmatched to any gene: 13. CDR3 length: 17 residues. CDR3 region: CASSAQTGWVRNSPLHF. The CDR3, as DNA: TGTGCCAGCAGCGCCCAGACAGGGTGGGTACGCAATTCACCCCTCCACTTT. The variable domain in full, completed from reference TRBV9 and TRBJ1-6, reads DSGVTQTPKHLITATGQRVTLRCSPRSGDLSVYWYQQSLDQGLQFLIQYYNGEERAKGNILERFSAQQFPDLHSELNLSSLELGDSALYFCASSAQTGWVRNSPLHFGNGTRLTVT.

The chain recombines TRBV2 with TRBJ1-5; no reliable D call. Trimming removed 4 bases at V and 2 bases at J, with 9 bases between. The germline CDR1 and CDR2 sequences are SNHLY and FYNNEI. This CDR3 has 14 amino acids. The CDR3 coding sequence is TGTGCCAGCAGTGCGCAGGCCGGCAATCAGCCCCAGCATTTT. As protein: CASSAQAGNQPQHF.

The chain joins TRBV4-1 to TRBJ1-5; no firm D call. Germline lookup yields CDR1 MGHRA and CDR2 YSYEKL. The CDR3 length is 14 residues. V was clipped by 2 bases and J by 0 bases, with 5 bases between them. CDR3 loop: CASSQQFSNQPQHF. In DNA form, the CDR3 reads TGCGCCAGCAGCCAACAATTTAGCAATCAGCCCCAGCATTTT.

The chain combines TRBV12-3 or TRBV12-4 with TRBJ2-1; tentative D call: TRBD1 (6 bases). The CDR3 sequence is 13 residues long. V lost 7 bases and J lost 4, with 11 bases in between. Here the CDR3 reads CASTGQSYNEQFF. DNA for the CDR3: TGTGCCAGCACCGGACAGTCATACAATGAGCAGTTCTTC.

The genes are TRBV7-3 and TRBJ1-6; TRBD1 agrees at 7 bases. The CDR3 consists of 14 residues. Trimming at V came to 4 bases and at J to 7 bases, leaving 4 bases not matched to a gene. Germline lookup yields CDR1 SGHTA and CDR2 FQGTGA. DNA of the CDR3: TGTGCCAGCAGCTCGACAGGGACAAATTCACCCCTCCACTTT. Protein sequence: CASSSTGTNSPLHF.

On this clone: Other DNA sequences of this sample code for an identical CDR3. The chain couples TRBV11-3 to TRBJ1-5, with D possibly being TRBD1 (6 bases). V shed 1 base and J shed 5 bases, with 6 bases lying between them. The CDR3 consists of 13 residues. In germline, CDR1 is SGHNT, CDR2 YENEEA. The CDR3 coding sequence is TGTGCCAGCAGCTTAGCAGGGGATCAGCCCCAGCATTTT. Translation gives CASSLAGDQPQHF.

The chain couples TRBV3-1 (or the pseudogene TRBV3-2) to TRBJ1-5; D possibly corresponds to TRBD1 (6 bases). Germline V gives CDR1 LGHDT, CDR2 YNNKEL (reference sequence). CDR3 length: 12 amino acids. Trimming stripped 4 bases from V and 6 bases from J, with 7 bases between. DNA for the CDR3: TGTGCCAGCAGCCCCAGGGGTCAGCCCCAGCATTTT. It is translated as CASSPRGQPQHF.

In DNA, the CDR3 is TGTGCCAGCAGCTTAGTTATAAGGGGGGGCACCTCAGAAAATTCACCCCTCCACTTT. This gives the protein CASSLVIRGGTSENSPLHF. V usage is TRBV11-2 and J usage is TRBJ1-6; possibly TRBD1 for D (6 bases). CDR3 length: 19 amino acids. Germline assignment: CDR1 SGHAT and CDR2 FQNNGV. Trimming stripped 1 base from V and 7 bases from J, with 23 bases between.

The chain links TRBV5-4 to TRBJ2-1, with 8 bases identical to TRBD2. V lost 6 bases to trimming and J lost 7 bases; unmatched junction nucleotides: 9. CDR1 and CDR2 from the germline V gene are SGHNT and YYREEE (reference sequence). This CDR3 has 14 amino acids. The chain's CDR3 is CASTVRGGRNEQFF. In DNA, the CDR3 is TGTGCCAGCACCGTCCGGGGGGGCAGGAATGAGCAGTTCTTC.

The chain couples TRBV12-3 or TRBV12-4 to TRBJ1-4, with D hard to call. The CDR3 loop spans 12 amino acids. V was pared by 2 bases and J by 10 bases, with 8 bases between. The CDR3, as DNA: TGTGCCAGCAGTTTAAACTCCGTAAAACTGTTTTTT. It yields the protein CASSLNSVKLFF.